The present T cell receptor beta chain was sequenced within a study of siplizumab effects on memory and regulatory T cells. Findings of the study overall: Naive T cells, seemingly more diverse than memory cells, seemed major alloresponse contributors. Researchers could map only a minor fraction of alloreactive clones to unstimulated subsets. Siplizumab led to significantly less abundant alloreactive sequences that could be traced back to unstimulated CD4+ memory cells.

TCRdb keeps only in-frame clones here, not all; method: immunoSEQ multiplex PCR. The sample holds roughly 120,000 clones, roughly 94% seen once. Comments on this clone: Its antigen is still unknown.

Sample: non-Treg CD4+ T cells sorted from blood. The TCR was taken from a human donor in good health.

CDR3 coding DNA: TGTGCCAGCAGAAGACAGAGCATGTACAATGAGCAGTTCTTC. Translating it yields CASRRQSMYNEQFF. The chain combines TRBV6-1 with TRBJ2-1; D may be TRBD1 (5 bases). CDR1 and CDR2 (germline): MNHNS, SASEGT. The CDR3 is made up of 14 amino acids. V gave up 6 bases and J gave up 4 bases, with 13 bases separating them.